The 18 T cell receptor beta chains below were found in one sample sequenced in a study of blood T cell repertoires in COVID-19. Sequencing used immunoSEQ multiplex PCR; TCRdb keeps in-frame clones, though not all of them. Among approximately 72,000 clones, approximately 86% were seen once, and the ten largest hold around 13%. The sample comprised peripheral blood. All receptors come from an older woman with acute or convalescent COVID-19.

The chain uses TRBV5-4 and TRBJ1-5; D call uncertain. V was clipped by 4 bases and J by 5 bases, with 10 bases between them. The CDR3 covers 13 residues. CDR1 is SGHNT and CDR2 is YYREEE in the germline V gene (reference sequence). CDR3 region: CASSGEPHQPQHF. CDR3 DNA: TGTGCCAGCAGCGGGGAGCCCCATCAGCCCCAGCATTTT.

V and J are TRBV6-4 and TRBJ1-5; 7 positions agree with TRBD1. There are 14 residues in the CDR3. CDR1 and CDR2 (germline): MRHNA, SNTAGT. V was clipped by 4 bases and J by 5 bases; unmatched bases: 5. The DNA for the CDR3 is TGTGCCAGCAGTGCCCAACAGGGGCATCAGCCCCAGCATTTT. Its protein is CASSAQQGHQPQHF.

In this sample, this clone turned up once. This sequence joins TRBV18 and TRBJ1-3, with TRBD1 matching over 7 bases. The CDR3 consists of 15 residues. With V trimmed by 3 bases and J by 3 bases, 5 bases remained unmatched. From germline, CDR1 is KGHSH and CDR2 LQKENI. CDR3 nucleotide sequence: TGTGCCAGCTCACCGGCAGGGGGAGGTGGAAACACCATATATTTT. It codes for CASSPAGGGGNTIYF. Full variable domain (outside the CDR3, taken from reference TRBV18 and TRBJ1-3): NAGVMQNPRHLVRRRGQEARLRCSPMKGHSHVYWYRQLPEEGLKFMVYLQKENIIDESGMPKERFSAEFPKEGPSILRIQQVVRGDSAAYFCASSPAGGGGNTIYFGEGSWLTVV.

The gene calls are TRBV28 and TRBJ1-5; 7 bases align to TRBD1. This CDR3 has 14 residues. The V gene end was trimmed by 7 bases and the J gene end by 6 bases; junction bases not matched to a gene: 9. In germline, CDR1 is MDHEN, CDR2 SYDVKM. The CDR3 region is CASTLVRGPQPQHF. CDR3 nucleotide sequence: TGTGCCAGCACGTTGGTAAGGGGGCCTCAGCCCCAGCATTTT.

This clone is a singleton in its sample. The CDR3 DNA is TGTGCCAGCTCACCGAATAGCGGGGCGGGCCTTGGAGCCAAAAACATTCAGTACTTC. This encodes CASSPNSGAGLGAKNIQYF. V gene TRBV18 combines with J gene TRBJ2-4; 8 bases are shared with TRBD2. J lost 0 bases, V lost 3 bases, and 13 bases had no gene match. Germline lookup yields CDR1 KGHSH and CDR2 LQKENI. This CDR3 spans 19 amino acids.

The V call is TRBV27, the J call TRBJ1-4; maybe TRBD1 (5 bases). The V and J ends lost 9 bases and 0 bases respectively, with 8 bases between them. CDR1 and CDR2 (germline): MNHEY, SMNVEV (reference sequence). The CDR3 spans 13 residues. CDR3 residues: CASGQATNEKLFF. Written as DNA, the CDR3 is TGTGCCAGTGGACAAGCAACTAATGAAAAACTGTTTTTT.

The chain is built from TRBV2 and TRBJ1-5; TRBD1 agrees at 8 bases. The CDR3 covers 15 residues. The J segment lost 5 bases and the V segment lost 2 bases, leaving 5 bases of the junction unmatched. The germline V gene has CDR1 SNHLY and CDR2 FYNNEI. CDR3: CASSESGTGYQPQHF. DNA for the CDR3: TGTGCCAGCAGTGAATCCGGGACAGGTTATCAGCCCCAGCATTTT.

This chain connects TRBV19 to TRBJ2-6; 8 nucleotides match TRBD1. The CDR3 runs to 17 residues. With V trimmed by 7 bases and J by 0 bases, 8 bases remained unmatched. Germline V CDR1 and CDR2: LNHDA, SQIVND (reference sequence). Here the CDR3 reads CASTSTGDLSGANVLTF. Here the CDR3 DNA reads TGTGCCAGTACATCGACAGGGGACCTCTCTGGGGCCAACGTCCTGACTTTC.

The CDR3 DNA sequence: TGTGCCAGCAGCCAGGTAGCGGGGGAGGGTGAGCAGTTCTTC. It encodes CASSQVAGEGEQFF. This sequence joins TRBV4-2 and TRBJ2-1, with 9 bases that match TRBD2. After removal of 3 bases from V and 9 bases from J, the junction contained 6 bases not matched to a gene. The CDR3 totals 14 residues. Germline CDR1 reads LGHNA; CDR2 reads YNFKEQ.

The genes are TRBV7-3 and TRBJ1-2, with TRBD1 matching over 8 bases. Germline CDR1 and CDR2: SGHTA and FQGTGA. V was pared by 6 bases and J by 5 bases, with 8 bases of the junction left unmatched. This CDR3 contains 14 residues. CDR3 coding DNA: TGTGCCAGCAGTCCCGGGACAGGCCTTTATGGCTACACCTTC. Protein: CASSPGTGLYGYTF. The full variable domain, with the rest looked up from reference TRBV7-3 and TRBJ1-2, is GAGVSQTPSNKVTEKGKYVELRCDPISGHTALYWYRQSLGQGPEFLIYFQGTGAADDSGLPNDRFFAVRPEGSVSTLKIQRTERGDSAVYLCASSPGTGLYGYTFGSGTRLTVV.

The J gene is TRBJ2-5, the V gene TRBV11-2; weak D call: TRBD1 (5 bases). CDR1 is SGHAT and CDR2 is FQNNGV in the germline V gene. Trimming cost V 4 bases and J 6 bases, with 12 bases left between them. This CDR3 contains 13 residues. The CDR3 DNA is TGTGCCAGCAGCTACGGAATGGGGCAGACCCAGTACTTC. This sequence encodes CASSYGMGQTQYF.

As regards this clone: The same CDR3 arises from other DNA sequences in this sample as well. The chain recombines TRBV12-3 or TRBV12-4 with TRBJ2-5; D is undetermined. The CDR3 spans 12 residues. V lost 3 bases and J lost 4, with 6 bases in between. The CDR3, as DNA: TGTGCCAGCAGTTTCCTCAGAGAGACCCAGTACTTC. Translation gives CASSFLRETQYF.

This chain links TRBV15 with TRBJ2-7; no firm D call. Between the trimmed V and J ends, which lost 1 base and 2 bases, there was a span of 9 bases. This CDR3 contains 14 residues. Germline-derived CDR1 and CDR2 are LNHNV and YYDKDF (reference sequence). CDR3 sequence reads: CATSRGSNTYEQYF. The DNA of the CDR3 is TGTGCCACCAGCAGAGGGTCCAACACCTACGAGCAGTACTTC.

This chain connects TRBV19 to TRBJ2-3, with D perhaps TRBD1 (6 bases). Trimming took 4 bases from V and 5 from J, leaving 16 bases between them. This CDR3 spans 15 amino acids. The germline CDR1 and CDR2 sequences are LNHDA and SQIVND (reference sequence). CDR3 in DNA: TGTGCCAGTAGTAAGAACCTGGGGGCGGGAGATACGCAGTATTTT. Residues: CASSKNLGAGDTQYF.

CDR3 residues: CASSQAGPYNSPLHF. CDR3 sequence (DNA): TGTGCCAGCAGCCAAGCAGGGCCCTATAATTCACCCCTCCACTTT. The chain couples TRBV14 to TRBJ1-6; TRBD1 might be the D (5 bases). Germline V lookup: CDR1 SGHDN, CDR2 FVKESK. V gave up 1 base and J gave up 2 bases, with 6 bases separating them. The CDR3 has 15 amino acids.

V gene TRBV3-1 (or the pseudogene TRBV3-2) combines with J gene TRBJ2-5; TRBD2 aligns across 9 bases. V was clipped by 4 bases and J by 1 base; unmatched bases: 10. This CDR3 contains 17 residues. The germline gives CDR1 LGHDT, CDR2 YNNKEL (reference sequence). This CDR3 reads CASSPRSSGVTQETQYF. In DNA form, the CDR3 reads TGTGCCAGCAGCCCCAGGTCTAGCGGGGTAACCCAAGAGACCCAGTACTTC.

The chain has TRBV11-2 and TRBJ2-3; no clear D gene. Trimming stripped 3 bases from V and 2 bases from J, with 15 bases between. The CDR3 length is 16 residues. From germline, CDR1 is SGHAT and CDR2 FQNNGV. CDR3 in DNA: TGTGCCAGCAGCTTTGGTTTGAGCAGGATCACAGATACGCAGTATTTT. Protein: CASSFGLSRITDTQYF.

This clone was observed a handful of times. The V and J genes are TRBV28 and TRBJ1-2; 7 bases match TRBD1. V gave up 1 base and J gave up 7 bases; unmatched junction bases: 12. This CDR3 region has 16 residues. In germline, CDR1 is MDHEN, CDR2 SYDVKM. The CDR3 loop is CASSLSLEGAGGGYTF. CDR3 sequence (DNA): TGTGCCAGCAGTTTATCCCTTGAGGGGGCAGGGGGTGGCTACACCTTC.